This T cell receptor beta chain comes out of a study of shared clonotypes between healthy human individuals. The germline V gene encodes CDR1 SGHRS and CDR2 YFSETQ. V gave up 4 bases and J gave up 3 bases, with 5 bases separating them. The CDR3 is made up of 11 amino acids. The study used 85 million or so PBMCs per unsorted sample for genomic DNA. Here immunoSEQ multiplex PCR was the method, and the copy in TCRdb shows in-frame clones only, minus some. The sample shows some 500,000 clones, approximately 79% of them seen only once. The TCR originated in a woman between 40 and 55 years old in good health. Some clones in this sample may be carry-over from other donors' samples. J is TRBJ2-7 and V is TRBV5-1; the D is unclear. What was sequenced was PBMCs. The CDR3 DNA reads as TGCGCCAGCAGCGCGGACTACGAGCAGTACTTC. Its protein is CASSADYEQYF.